The source of this TCR beta chain is a study of shared clonotypes between healthy human individuals. In the authors' methods: Owing to the provision of junction-only sequences devoid of quality scores by immunoSEQ, filtering differed. Some clones are missing from TCRdb's copy, which holds only in-frame ones; the method was immunoSEQ multiplex PCR. That table furnishes V, J and clone size, whereas the DNA furnished D and trimming. The table shows millions of clones, with about 95% occurring only once. The sequencing input was naive CD4+ T cells sorted from blood. Specified subset: CD45RA+ positively selected. The origin of this receptor is a man between 18 and 35 years old in good health.

In DNA, the CDR3 is TGCGCCAGCAGGGATGGGGCTACTAGTGCCGGGGAGCTGTTTTTT. It yields the protein CASRDGATSAGELFF. The chain employs TRBV5-1 and TRBJ2-2, with D possibly called TRBD1 or TRBD2 (5 bases each). Between the trimmed V and J ends, which lost 5 bases and 6 bases, there was a span of 17 bases. The CDR3 consists of 15 residues. The germline gives CDR1 SGHRS, CDR2 YFSETQ.